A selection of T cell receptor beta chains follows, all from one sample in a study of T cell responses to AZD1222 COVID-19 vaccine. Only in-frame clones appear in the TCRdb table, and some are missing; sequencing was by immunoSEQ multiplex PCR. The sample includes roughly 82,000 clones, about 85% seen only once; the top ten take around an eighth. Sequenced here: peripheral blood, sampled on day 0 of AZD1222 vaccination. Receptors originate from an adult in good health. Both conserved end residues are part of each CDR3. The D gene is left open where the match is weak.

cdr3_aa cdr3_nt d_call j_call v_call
CASSLGGVTSTDTQYF TGCGCCAGCAGCTTGGGAGGCGTCACTAGCACAGATACGCAGTATTTT - TRBJ2-3 TRBV5-1
CASSFSRGDTEAFF TGTGCCAGCTCATTTTCCAGGGGTGACACTGAAGCTTTCTTT - TRBJ1-1 TRBV18
CASIPFRTGGRGNQPQHF TGCGCCAGCATACCCTTTAGGACAGGGGGCCGGGGGAATCAGCCCCAGCATTTT TRBD1 TRBJ1-5 TRBV10-1
CASSAGQGVVETQYF TGTGCCAGCAGCGCGGGACAGGGGGTGGTTGAGACCCAGTACTTC TRBD1 TRBJ2-5 TRBV9
CASSQLALSHNEQFF TGTGCCAGCAGCCAACTAGCTTTATCCCACAATGAGCAGTTCTTC - TRBJ2-1 TRBV6-5
CASSRSQLAVGETQYF TGTGCCAGCAGCCGAAGCCAGCTAGCCGTCGGGGAGACCCAGTACTTC - TRBJ2-5 TRBV11-2
CASSSGDIGRDTQYF TGCGCCAGCAGCTCGGGGGACATCGGAAGGGATACGCAGTATTTT - TRBJ2-3 TRBV5-1
CASSQAPTEETQYF TGCGCCAGCAGCCAAGCTCCAACAGAAGAGACCCAGTACTTC - TRBJ2-5 TRBV4-3
CASAGSYEQYF TGTGCCAGCGCCGGAAGTTACGAGCAGTACTTC - TRBJ2-7 TRBV28
CASSLVGAPNQPQHF TGCGCCAGCAGCTTGGTGGGGGCGCCCAATCAGCCCCAGCATTTT - TRBJ1-5 TRBV5-1
CSASIPRNYGYTF TGCAGTGCTAGTATTCCCCGGAACTATGGCTACACCTTC - TRBJ1-2 TRBV20-1
CASSSTDGYTEAFF TGTGCCAGCAGCTCGACGGACGGCTACACTGAAGCTTTCTTT - TRBJ1-1 TRBV7-3
CASSLGWTGEGDTQYF TGCGCCAGCAGCTTGGGATGGACAGGGGAGGGAGATACGCAGTATTTT TRBD1 TRBJ2-3 TRBV5-1
CSVSPTGRNTEAFF TGCAGCGTTAGCCCGACAGGGAGGAACACTGAAGCTTTCTTT TRBD1 TRBJ1-1 TRBV29-1
CASSLDSHNEQFF TGTGCCAGCAGCTTAGACTCTCACAATGAGCAGTTCTTC - TRBJ2-1 TRBV11-1
CASSEIQGTSYEQYF TGTGCCAGCAGTGAGATACAGGGTACCTCCTACGAGCAGTACTTC - TRBJ2-7 TRBV2
CASSLGSGLRETQYF TGTGCCAGCAGTTTAGGTAGCGGTTTGCGTGAGACCCAGTACTTC - TRBJ2-5 TRBV6-5
CASSPGGNTGELFF TGTGCCAGCAGCCCGGGGGGGAACACCGGGGAGCTGTTTTTT TRBD2 TRBJ2-2 TRBV9
CASSVGGVNSYEQYF TGTGCCAGCAGTGTCGGAGGCGTAAACTCCTACGAGCAGTACTTC - TRBJ2-7 TRBV28
CSVELEATTNTEAFF TGCAGCGTTGAGTTAGAAGCCACAACGAACACTGAAGCTTTCTTT - TRBJ1-1 TRBV29-1
CARSYTPGQASYEQYF TGTGCCAGATCATATACTCCGGGACAGGCCTCCTACGAGCAGTACTTC TRBD1 TRBJ2-7 TRBV2
CASSPPEGNTIYF TGTGCCAGCAGCCCCCCTGAAGGAAACACCATATATTTT - TRBJ1-3 TRBV28
CASSLPTSGENNEQFF TGCGCCAGCAGCTTGCCCACAAGCGGGGAGAACAATGAGCAGTTCTTC TRBD2 TRBJ2-1 TRBV5-1
CASSYSSKGADTGELFF TGTGCCAGCAGTTACTCGAGTAAGGGGGCCGACACCGGGGAGCTGTTTTTT TRBD1 TRBJ2-2 TRBV6-2/TRBV6-3
CASSQEGRGYTF TGCGCCAGCAGCCAAGAAGGAAGGGGCTACACCTTC - TRBJ1-2 TRBV4-3